The next 28 T cell receptor beta chains were all read from a single sample in a study of long-term antiretroviral therapy in people with HIV. The immunoSEQ assay was v3.0, run at survey level. Using immunoSEQ multiplex PCR, the repertoire was profiled, and TCRdb retains in-frame clones only, with some absent. This sample has approximately 22,000 clones, with more than 65% found just once. Material: unsorted PBMCs, obtained 3 years after starting antiretroviral therapy. These receptor sequences come from a man in his fifties with HIV.

This clone showed up just once. This chain connects TRBV6-5 to TRBJ1-2; no clear D gene. Germline V gene sequence: CDR1 MNHEY, CDR2 SVGAGI. The CDR3 is 13 residues long. Trimming stripped 0 bases from V and 5 bases from J, with 7 bases between. DNA of the CDR3: TGTGCCAGCAGTTACTCGCGAGATTATGGCTACACCTTC. Protein: CASSYSRDYGYTF.

The gene calls are TRBV6-5 and TRBJ1-4; 8 bases are shared with TRBD1. The CDR3 has 15 residues. V was pared by 6 bases and J by 5 bases, with 8 bases of the junction left unmatched. Germline V gene lookup returns CDR1 MNHEY and CDR2 SVGAGI. The CDR3: CASRARTGKNEKLFF. For the CDR3, the DNA is TGTGCCAGCAGGGCACGGACAGGGAAGAATGAAAAACTGTTTTTT.

This chain joins TRBV30 and TRBJ1-2; D not resolved. Germline V gene data show CDR1 as GTSNPN and CDR2 as SVGIG (reference sequence). Trimming removed 2 bases from V and 2 bases from J, with 12 bases in between. The CDR3 is 14 amino acids. The CDR3 DNA is TGTGCCTGGAGTTTGACTAGTGCCAACTATGGCTACACCTTC. Its protein product is CAWSLTSANYGYTF.

With respect to this clone: Mismatch with germline at one junction end may stem from a read error. This chain links TRBV27 with TRBJ1-1; TRBD1 aligns across 9 bases. The germline CDR1 and CDR2 sequences are MNHEY and SMNVEV (reference sequence). This CDR3 has 15 amino acids. The CDR3 sequence: CASKNYGTGNSEAFF. The CDR3 DNA reads as TGTGCCAGCAAGAACTACGGGACAGGGAACTCTGAAGCTTTCTTT.

Here the CDR3 DNA reads TGCGCCAGCAGCCAATCGGGGTGGACTGAAGCTTTCTTT. It specifies CASSQSGWTEAFF. The gene calls are TRBV4-3 and TRBJ1-1; D uncertain. CDR3 length: 13 amino acids. The ends were cut back, 2 bases at V and 5 bases at J, with 9 bases in the middle. Per the germline V gene, CDR1 is LGHNA and CDR2 is YSLEER.

CDR3 nucleotides: TGTGCCAGCAGTCTGACCGGGACAGGGGGTGGCTACACCTTC. Translation: CASSLTGTGGGYTF. The rearrangement links TRBV6-1 to TRBJ1-2; 11 bases align to TRBD1. J gave up 7 bases and V 5 bases, and 6 bases lay outside the gene matches. Germline V gives CDR1 MNHNS, CDR2 SASEGT. The CDR3 totals 14 residues.

V gene TRBV9 combines with J gene TRBJ2-7; TRBD1 aligns across 9 bases. Germline values: CDR1 SGDLS, CDR2 YYNGEE. CDR3 size: 15 residues. V dropped 0 bases and J dropped 3; count of bases not matched to a gene: 4. The CDR3 DNA follows: TGTGCCAGCAGCGTAGGAGGACAGGGGATCTACGAGCAGTACTTC. Encoded protein: CASSVGGQGIYEQYF.

V is TRBV6-5 and J is TRBJ2-7, with TRBD1 matching 7 bases. The ends lost 2 bases at V and 0 bases at J; junction bases unmatched: 7. Germline V gene lookup returns CDR1 MNHEY and CDR2 SVGAGI. The CDR3 runs 16 residues. The CDR3 sequence is CASSYTSGTASYEQYF. CDR3 sequence (DNA): TGTGCCAGCAGTTACACCTCCGGGACAGCCTCCTACGAGCAGTACTTC.

This clone was observed a handful of times. The chain couples TRBV14 to TRBJ1-2; 9 positions agree with TRBD1. V lost 6 bases and J lost 2; bases outside the gene matches: 4. This CDR3 region has 14 residues. Germline CDR1 reads SGHDN; CDR2 reads FVKESK. For the CDR3, the DNA is TGTGCCAGCAGTCCGGGACAGGGAAACTATGGCTACACCTTC. Translation: CASSPGQGNYGYTF. Full variable domain (missing parts from reference TRBV14 and TRBJ1-2): EAGVTQFPSHSVIEKGQTVTLRCDPISGHDNLYWYRRVMGKEIKFLLHFVKESKQDESGMPNNRFLAERTGGTYSTLKVQPAELEDSGVYFCASSPGQGNYGYTFGSGTRLTVV.

The V gene is TRBV9, the J gene TRBJ2-1; 7 positions match TRBD2. The V segment lost 0 bases and the J segment 2 bases; nucleotides outside the gene matches: 2. The CDR3 runs 15 residues. Per the germline V gene, CDR1 is SGDLS and CDR2 is YYNGEE. The CDR3 protein is CASSVVGGPYNEQFF. The CDR3 DNA reads as TGTGCCAGCAGCGTAGTGGGAGGGCCCTACAATGAGCAGTTCTTC.

This chain joins TRBV7-9 and TRBJ2-3, with 13 bases fitting TRBD2. Trimming cost V 1 base and J 3 bases; bases outside gene matches: 7. The CDR3 spans 18 residues. Per germline, CDR1 SEHNR and CDR2 FQNEAQ (reference sequence). The CDR3 spells CASSLEGLAGLGTDTQYF. CDR3 nucleotides: TGTGCCAGCAGCTTAGAGGGACTAGCGGGACTCGGAACAGATACGCAGTATTTT. Supplemented by reference TRBV7-9 and TRBJ2-3, the full variable domain reads DTGVSQNPRHKITKRGQNVTFRCDPISEHNRLYWYRQTLGQGPEFLTYFQNEAQLEKSRLLSDRFSAERPKGSFSTLEIQRTEQGDSAMYLCASSLEGLAGLGTDTQYFGPGTRLTVL.

On this clone itself: A junction end diverges from the germline sequence, so it may reflect a read error. The V call is TRBV7-7, the J call TRBJ2-5; the D gene is possibly TRBD2 (6 bases). CDR1 is SSHAT, CDR2 FNYEAQ, per germline (reference sequence). CDR3 length: 15 amino acids. The chain's CDR3 is CASSRTNVMGETQYF. Written as DNA, the CDR3 is TGTGCTAGCAGCCGGACTAACGTGATGGGGGAGACCCAGTACTTC.

This rearrangement joins TRBV13 to TRBJ1-3; 9 bases match TRBD1. The trim removed 5 bases at V and 2 bases at J, leaving 1 base unmatched. Per the germline V gene, CDR1 is PRHDT and CDR2 is FYEKMQ (reference sequence). The CDR3 runs to 14 residues. The CDR3 bases are TGTGCCAGCAGCCGACAGGGGGCTGGAAACACCATATATTTT. Its translation: CASSRQGAGNTIYF.

This clone was picked up one time. The genes are TRBV3-2 and TRBJ2-3; the DNA was not compared with TRBD2, the D call given in the table. TRBV3-2 is recorded as a pseudogene. This CDR3 spans 8 amino acids. The CDR3 loop is CASSQDLF. DNA of the CDR3: TGTGCCAGCAGCCAAGACCTTTTT.

The V gene is TRBV5-1, the J gene TRBJ1-5; 8 positions agree with TRBD1. CDR3 size: 14 residues. Germline V CDR1 and CDR2: SGHRS, YFSETQ. V was clipped by 1 base and J by 5 bases; unmatched bases: 2. DNA for the CDR3: TGCGCCAGCAGCTTGAACAGGGGGGATCAGCCCCAGCATTTT. Translated: CASSLNRGDQPQHF. Full variable domain (outside the CDR3, taken from reference TRBV5-1 and TRBJ1-5): KAGVTQTPRYLIKTRGQQVTLSCSPISGHRSVSWYQQTPGQGLQFLFEYFSETQRNKGNFPGRFSGRQFSNSRSEMNVSTLELGDSALYLCASSLNRGDQPQHFGDGTRLSIL.

This sequence joins TRBV27 and TRBJ1-2, with a weak D call TRBD1 (5 bases). The CDR3 length is 13 residues. V lost 6 bases and J 5 bases, leaving 13 bases between the germline ends. The germline gives CDR1 MNHEY, CDR2 SMNVEV (reference sequence). This CDR3 is CASRGTDRYGYTF. CDR3 nucleotide sequence: TGTGCCAGCAGGGGGACCGACAGATATGGCTACACCTTC.

This clone has only a few counts. V and J are TRBV9 and TRBJ2-7; D is tentatively TRBD1 or TRBD2 (7 bases each). Germline lookup yields CDR1 SGDLS and CDR2 YYNGEE. The CDR3 totals 16 residues. V lost 3 bases and J 5 bases, leaving 21 bases between the germline ends. CDR3 DNA sequence: TGTGCCAGCAGCGAGGGGTCAGGGGGGGGCGTCGACGAGCAGTACTTC. Its translation is CASSEGSGGGVDEQYF.

The rearrangement joins TRBV7-9 to TRBJ2-2, with TRBD2 matching over 8 bases. Germline assignment: CDR1 SEHNR and CDR2 FQNEAQ (reference sequence). V was clipped by 6 bases and J by 7 bases; unmatched bases: 13. The CDR3 has 16 amino acids. The CDR3 region has the DNA TGTGCCAGCAGAACGATGGCGGGAGGCCGGGGCGGGGAGCTGTTTTTT. Its translation: CASRTMAGGRGGELFF.

The chain joins TRBV18 to TRBJ2-5, with 8 positions matching TRBD1. After removal of 1 base from V and 2 bases from J, the junction contained 18 bases not matched to a gene. CDR3 length equals 20 residues. Germline V gene sequence: CDR1 KGHSH, CDR2 LQKENI. CDR3 DNA sequence: TGTGCCAGCTCACCACTTACAGGGGGAAGTTACTGGCTAGAACAAGAGACCCAGTACTTC. This translates into CASSPLTGGSYWLEQETQYF. The whole variable domain, filled in from reference TRBV18 and TRBJ2-5, reads NAGVMQNPRHLVRRRGQEARLRCSPMKGHSHVYWYRQLPEEGLKFMVYLQKENIIDESGMPKERFSAEFPKEGPSILRIQQVVRGDSAAYFCASSPLTGGSYWLEQETQYFGPGTRLLVL.

The chain is built from TRBV5-1 and TRBJ2-3, with D possibly being TRBD2 (5 bases). V was shortened by 5 bases and J by 4 bases, with 14 bases between the two germline ends. The CDR3 extends over 14 amino acids. CDR1 and CDR2 (germline): SGHRS, YFSETQ. CDR3 DNA sequence: TGCGCCAGCAGTCCGCGGACTGGTTCAGATACGCAGTATTTT. Translating gives CASSPRTGSDTQYF.

The V gene is TRBV5-1, the J gene TRBJ2-5; 9 positions match TRBD1. The germline V gene encodes CDR1 SGHRS and CDR2 YFSETQ. V was clipped by 4 bases and J by 1 base; unmatched bases: 5. The CDR3 extends over 15 amino acids. CDR3: CASSKDRGFQETQYF. DNA of the CDR3: TGCGCCAGCAGCAAAGACAGGGGGTTCCAAGAGACCCAGTACTTC.

The rearrangement joins TRBV18 to TRBJ2-1, with 7 positions matching TRBD1. The CDR3 length is 14 residues. V lost 2 bases, J lost 5 bases, and 3 bases stayed unmatched. Germline V gives CDR1 KGHSH, CDR2 LQKENI. The chain's CDR3 is CASSPGTVHNEQFF. The CDR3 nucleotides are TGTGCCAGCTCACCAGGGACAGTCCACAATGAGCAGTTCTTC.

The chain links TRBV6-5 to TRBJ1-4; TRBD1 matches 7 bases. The CDR3 totals 14 residues. Germline V gene data show CDR1 as MNHEY and CDR2 as SVGAGI. The V segment lost 5 bases and the J segment 8 bases; nucleotides outside the gene matches: 8. The CDR3 is CASSEGGFGEKLFF. DNA for the CDR3: TGTGCCAGCAGTGAAGGGGGCTTTGGGGAAAAACTGTTTTTT.

This rearrangement joins TRBV6-4 to TRBJ2-1; 7 bases fit TRBD1. The CDR3 has 13 residues. V was pared by 8 bases and J by 3 bases, with 4 bases of the junction left unmatched. The germline gives CDR1 MRHNA, CDR2 SNTAGT. The CDR3 DNA reads TGTGCCAGCCGGGACAGCCTCTACAATGAGCAGTTCTTC. Translating gives CASRDSLYNEQFF.

The sample holds a few counts of this clone. The chain has TRBV6-5 and TRBJ1-1, with D possibly TRBD1 on 5 matching bases. V lost 4 bases, J lost 8 bases, and 8 bases lay in between. The CDR3 runs 11 residues. Germline V gene lookup returns CDR1 MNHEY and CDR2 SVGAGI. The CDR3 loop is CASSFSGEAFF. The CDR3, as DNA: TGTGCCAGCAGTTTTTCAGGGGAAGCTTTCTTT.

CDR3 sequence reads: CASSFRSSSSYEQYF. The CDR3 bases are TGTGCCAGCAGTTTTCGTAGTTCGAGCTCCTACGAGCAGTACTTC. The rearrangement links TRBV28 to TRBJ2-7; no firm D call. The length of the CDR3 is 15 residues. CDR1 and CDR2 from the germline V gene are MDHEN and SYDVKM. The ends were cut back, 3 bases at V and 0 bases at J, with 12 bases in the middle.

This clone has only a few counts. The J gene is TRBJ1-5, the V gene TRBV18, with 8 bases identical to TRBD1. This CDR3 is built from 17 residues. CDR1 is KGHSH and CDR2 is LQKENI in the germline V gene. Trimming took 6 bases from V and 0 from J; bases not matched to a gene: 10. The DNA for the CDR3 is TGTGCCAGCTCTCTGGACAGGGTTCCCTATAGCAATCAGCCCCAGCATTTT. It codes for CASSLDRVPYSNQPQHF.

The chain carries TRBV5-6 and TRBJ1-6; TRBD1 aligns across 7 bases. The J segment lost 6 bases and the V segment lost 3 bases, leaving 0 bases of the junction unmatched. The CDR3 runs to 13 residues. The germline CDR1 and CDR2 sequences are SGHDT and YYEEEE. The CDR3 DNA follows: TGTGCCAGCAGCTGGGACAGTAATTCACCCCTCCACTTT. This sequence encodes CASSWDSNSPLHF.